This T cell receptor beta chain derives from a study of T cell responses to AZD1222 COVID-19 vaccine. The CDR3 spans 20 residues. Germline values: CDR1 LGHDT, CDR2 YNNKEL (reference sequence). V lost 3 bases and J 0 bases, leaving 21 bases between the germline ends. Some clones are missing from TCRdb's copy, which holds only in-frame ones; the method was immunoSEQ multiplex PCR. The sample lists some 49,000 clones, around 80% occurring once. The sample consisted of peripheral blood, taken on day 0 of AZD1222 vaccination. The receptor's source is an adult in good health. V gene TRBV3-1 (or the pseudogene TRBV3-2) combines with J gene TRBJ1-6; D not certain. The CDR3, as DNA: TGTGCCAGCAGCCAGGTGCGCGGCTCGAGTAGCTACTCCTATAATTCACCCCTCCACTTT. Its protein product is CASSQVRGSSSYSYNSPLHF.